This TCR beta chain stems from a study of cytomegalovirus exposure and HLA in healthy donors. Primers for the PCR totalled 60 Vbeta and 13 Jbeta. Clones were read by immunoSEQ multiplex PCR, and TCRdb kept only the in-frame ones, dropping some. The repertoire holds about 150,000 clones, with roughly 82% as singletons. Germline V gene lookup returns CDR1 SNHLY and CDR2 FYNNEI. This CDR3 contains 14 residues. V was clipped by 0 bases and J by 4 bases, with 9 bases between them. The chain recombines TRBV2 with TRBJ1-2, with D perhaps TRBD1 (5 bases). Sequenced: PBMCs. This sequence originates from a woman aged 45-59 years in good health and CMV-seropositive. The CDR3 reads CASSEAQGPYGYTF. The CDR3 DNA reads TGTGCCAGCAGTGAAGCGCAGGGCCCCTATGGCTACACCTTC. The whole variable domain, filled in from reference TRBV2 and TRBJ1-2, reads EPEVTQTPSHQVTQMGQEVILRCVPISNHLYFYWYRQILGQKVEFLVSFYNNEISEKSEIFDDQFSVERPDGSNFTLKIRSTKLEDSAMYFCASSEAQGPYGYTFGSGTRLTVV.